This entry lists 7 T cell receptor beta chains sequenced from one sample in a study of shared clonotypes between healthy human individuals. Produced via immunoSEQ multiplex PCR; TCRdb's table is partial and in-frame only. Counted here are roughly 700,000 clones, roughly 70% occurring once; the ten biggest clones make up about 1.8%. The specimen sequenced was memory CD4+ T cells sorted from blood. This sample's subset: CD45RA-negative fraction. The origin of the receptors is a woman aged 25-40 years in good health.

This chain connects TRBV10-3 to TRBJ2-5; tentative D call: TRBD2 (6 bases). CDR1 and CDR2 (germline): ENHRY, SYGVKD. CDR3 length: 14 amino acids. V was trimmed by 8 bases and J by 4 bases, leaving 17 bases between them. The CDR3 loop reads CAIGTGGIGETQYF. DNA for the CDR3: TGTGCCATCGGAACGGGCGGGATAGGAGAGACCCAGTACTTC.

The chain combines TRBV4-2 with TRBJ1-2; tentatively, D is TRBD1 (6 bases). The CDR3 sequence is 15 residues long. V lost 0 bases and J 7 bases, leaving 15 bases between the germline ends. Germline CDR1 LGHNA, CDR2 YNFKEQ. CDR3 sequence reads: CASSQDTGFKSGYTF. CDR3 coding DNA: TGTGCCAGCAGCCAAGATACAGGGTTTAAGTCTGGCTACACCTTC.

The CDR3 reads CASSIDGAIGTEAFF. CDR3 coding DNA: TGTGCCAGTAGTATTGACGGGGCGATCGGCACTGAAGCTTTCTTT. The genes are TRBV19 and TRBJ1-1, with D possibly matching TRBD1 (5 bases). CDR1 is LNHDA and CDR2 is SQIVND in the germline V gene (reference sequence). The CDR3 consists of 15 residues. Between the trimmed V and J ends, which lost 3 bases and 4 bases, there was a span of 15 bases. The full variable domain, its missing parts supplied by reference TRBV19 and TRBJ1-1, is DGGITQSPKYLFRKEGQNVTLSCEQNLNHDAMYWYRQDPGQGLRLIYYSQIVNDFQKGDIAEGYSVSREKKESFPLTVTSAQKNPTAFYLCASSIDGAIGTEAFFGQGTRLTVV.

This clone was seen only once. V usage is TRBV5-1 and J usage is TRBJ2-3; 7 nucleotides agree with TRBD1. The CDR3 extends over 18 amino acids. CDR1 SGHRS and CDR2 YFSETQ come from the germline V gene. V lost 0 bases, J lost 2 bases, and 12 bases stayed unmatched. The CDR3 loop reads CASSLVARGLSHTDTQYF. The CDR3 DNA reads TGCGCCAGCAGCTTGGTAGCGAGGGGGCTGAGTCACACAGATACGCAGTATTTT.

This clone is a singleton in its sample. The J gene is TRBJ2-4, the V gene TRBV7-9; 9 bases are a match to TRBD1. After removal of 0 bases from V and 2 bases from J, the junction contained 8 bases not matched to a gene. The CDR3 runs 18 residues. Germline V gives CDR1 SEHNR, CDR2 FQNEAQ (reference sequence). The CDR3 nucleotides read TGTGCCAGCAGCTTAGCACCGCCGGGACAGGGAACCAAAAACATTCAGTACTTC. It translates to CASSLAPPGQGTKNIQYF.

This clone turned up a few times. CDR3: CASSPTGSNQPQHF. CDR3 nucleotides: TGTGCCAGTAGCCCTACAGGGAGCAATCAGCCCCAGCATTTT. This sequence joins TRBV19 and TRBJ1-5; maybe TRBD1 (6 bases). The germline CDR1 and CDR2 sequences are LNHDA and SQIVND (reference sequence). The length of the CDR3 is 14 residues. With 6 bases removed from V and 1 base from J, the gap between germline ends came to 10 bases.

For the CDR3, the DNA is TGTGCCTGGAGTGTTTCAGGGAACACCTACGAGCAGTACTTC. Translating it yields CAWSVSGNTYEQYF. The chain employs TRBV30 and TRBJ2-5; tentative D call: TRBD1 (5 bases). The DNA end lines up better with TRBJ2-7; the J call may be wrong. Germline V gives CDR1 GTSNPN, CDR2 SVGIG (reference sequence). This CDR3 has 14 residues.